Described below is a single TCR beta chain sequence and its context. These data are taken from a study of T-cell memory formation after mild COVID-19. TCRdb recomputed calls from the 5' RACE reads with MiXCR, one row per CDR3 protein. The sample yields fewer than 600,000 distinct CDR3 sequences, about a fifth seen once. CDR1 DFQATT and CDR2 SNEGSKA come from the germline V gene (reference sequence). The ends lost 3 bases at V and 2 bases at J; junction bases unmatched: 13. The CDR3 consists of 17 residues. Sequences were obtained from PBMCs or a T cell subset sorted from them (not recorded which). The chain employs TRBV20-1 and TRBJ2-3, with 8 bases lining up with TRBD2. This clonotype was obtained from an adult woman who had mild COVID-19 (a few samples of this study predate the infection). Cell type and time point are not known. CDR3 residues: CSARRGLAGRFTDTQYF. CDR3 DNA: TGCAGTGCTAGGAGGGGGTTAGCGGGGCGCTTCACAGATACGCAGTATTTT.